These 10 T cell receptor beta chains were sequenced from one sample in a study of CD8 T cells in ankylosing spondylitis (dated by TCRdb to about 2017). Library method: 5' RACE. Sequencer: Illumina HiSeq 2500. Using fastp at Q25 and MiXCR, TCRdb reprocessed the public reads and kept productive beta chains. Duplicate CDR3 protein sequences are folded into a single record with the most common DNA and genes. Across this sample there are a few hundred thousand distinct CDR3 sequences, with less than 25% seen only once. 3.5% to 4.5% of the sample belongs to the ten largest clones. What was sequenced was blood, either unsorted or a sorted T cell fraction (not recorded which). These TCRs come from a female donor with ankylosing spondylitis or in good health (not recorded which).

This clonotype was observed a single time. V is TRBV10-3 and J is TRBJ1-1; possibly TRBD1 for D (5 bases). Trimming cost V 4 bases and J 0 bases, with 15 bases left between them. CDR1 ENHRY and CDR2 SYGVKD come from the germline V gene. CDR3 length: 16 amino acids. CDR3 region: CAISVARQNMNTEAFF. For the CDR3, the DNA is TGTGCCATCAGTGTAGCCCGACAGAACATGAACACTGAAGCTTTCTTT.

This clonotype appeared a few times. The rearrangement joins TRBV7-2 to TRBJ2-7; D tentatively fits TRBD1 or TRBD2 (6 bases each). This CDR3 has 15 amino acids. The V end was cut by 5 bases, the J end by 2 bases, with 16 bases between. Germline V gives CDR1 SGHTA, CDR2 FQGNSA. CDR3 region: CASSPRGATAYEQYF. CDR3 bases: TGTGCCAGCAGCCCAAGGGGGGCTACCGCCTACGAGCAGTACTTC.

This clonotype was seen a few times. The V gene is TRBV6-1, the J gene TRBJ1-2, with TRBD1 matching over 7 bases. There are 13 residues in the CDR3. The V gene end was trimmed by 4 bases and the J gene end by 8 bases; junction bases not matched to a gene: 7. The germline V gene has CDR1 MNHNS and CDR2 SASEGT. The CDR3 is CASSGDSSGGYTF. DNA for the CDR3: TGTGCCAGCAGTGGGGACAGCTCGGGGGGCTACACCTTC.

This clonotype came up many times. The chain is built from TRBV6-5 and TRBJ2-5, with D maybe TRBD2 (7 bases). V lost 0 bases and J lost 4, with 15 bases in between. This CDR3 comprises 16 residues. The germline CDR1 and CDR2 sequences are MNHEY and SVGAGI. DNA for the CDR3: TGTGCCAGCAGTTACTCGAGGGGGAGGGGGGCAGAGACCCAGTACTTC. It codes for CASSYSRGRGAETQYF.

The rearrangement links TRBV20-1 to TRBJ2-3; 9 nucleotides agree with TRBD1. With V trimmed by 0 bases and J by 5 bases, 9 bases remained unmatched. Per the germline V gene, CDR1 is DFQATT and CDR2 is SNEGSKA (reference sequence). This CDR3 is built from 16 residues. As DNA, the CDR3 is TGCAGTGCTAGAGATACAGGGGGCTGGAGTGAAGATACGCAGTATTTT. Translating gives CSARDTGGWSEDTQYF.

This clonotype was observed many times. The V call is TRBV12-3 or TRBV12-4, the J call TRBJ1-5, with D maybe TRBD1 (5 bases). Trimming removed 3 bases from V and 6 bases from J, with 12 bases in between. The CDR3 totals 14 residues. The CDR3, as DNA: TGTGCCAGCAGTTTCGGGGGGGAGAGTCAGCCCCAGCATTTT. Protein sequence: CASSFGGESQPQHF.

This sequence joins TRBV12-3 or TRBV12-4 and TRBJ1-1; D ambiguous. Trimming left V 5 bases short and J 4 bases short, with 14 bases between. The CDR3 spans 14 residues. The DNA of the CDR3 is TGTGCCAGCAGTCCCCCGAGACATTTCACTGAAGCTTTCTTT. Translation: CASSPPRHFTEAFF.

In this sample, this clonotype turned up a few times. The rearrangement uses TRBV20-1 and TRBJ2-7; D gene uncertain. There are 14 residues in the CDR3. V was cut by 0 bases and J by 7 bases, with 16 bases left in between. Per the germline V gene, CDR1 is DFQATT and CDR2 is SNEGSKA (reference sequence). CDR3 loop: CSARDPLTLEEQYF. The CDR3 coding sequence is TGCAGTGCTAGAGATCCCCTGACCCTTGAGGAGCAGTACTTC.

Only a few counts were recorded for this clonotype. This chain joins TRBV24-1 and TRBJ1-2; D call uncertain. Germline V gene data show CDR1 as KGHDR and CDR2 as SFDVKD. The CDR3 is made up of 13 amino acids. V lost 3 bases and J lost 5, with 9 bases in between. The CDR3 protein is CATSDETVYGYTF. The CDR3 DNA sequence: TGTGCCACCAGTGATGAAACAGTGTATGGCTACACCTTC.

The sample holds a few counts of this clonotype. The rearrangement uses TRBV9 and TRBJ2-3; TRBD2 aligns across 14 bases. Germline lookup yields CDR1 SGDLS and CDR2 YYNGEE. CDR3 length: 19 residues. V dropped 6 bases and J dropped 3; count of bases not matched to a gene: 15. CDR3: CASNSGRPGLAGETDTQYF. The CDR3 region has the DNA TGTGCCAGCAATTCGGGCCGTCCGGGACTAGCGGGAGAAACAGATACGCAGTATTTT.